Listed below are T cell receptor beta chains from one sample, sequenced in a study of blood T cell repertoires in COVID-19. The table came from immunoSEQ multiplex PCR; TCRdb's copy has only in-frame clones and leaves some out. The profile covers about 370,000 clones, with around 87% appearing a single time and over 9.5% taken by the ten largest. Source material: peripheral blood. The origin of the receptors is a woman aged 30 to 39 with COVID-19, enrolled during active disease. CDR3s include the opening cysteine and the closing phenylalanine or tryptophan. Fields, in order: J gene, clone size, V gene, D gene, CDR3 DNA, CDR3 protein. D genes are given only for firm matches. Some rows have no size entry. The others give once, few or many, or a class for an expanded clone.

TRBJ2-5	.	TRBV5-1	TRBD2	TGCGCCAGCAGCCCCGGACTAGCGGGATACCTGCGGACCCAGTACTTC	CASSPGLAGYLRTQYF
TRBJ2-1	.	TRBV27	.	TGTGCCAGCAAGTTCGGCGGCTCCTACAATGAGCAGTTCTTC	CASKFGGSYNEQFF
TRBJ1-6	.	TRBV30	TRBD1	TGTGCCTGGAGCCCCGGGACAGCTTATTCACCCCTCCACTTT	CAWSPGTAYSPLHF
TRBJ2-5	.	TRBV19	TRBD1	TGTGCCAGTAGTCCCCGACAGGGAGTTGAGACCCAGTACTTC	CASSPRQGVETQYF
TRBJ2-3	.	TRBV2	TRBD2	TGTGCCAGCAGTGAAGGACTAGCGGGGACCACAGATACGCAGTATTTT	CASSEGLAGTTDTQYF
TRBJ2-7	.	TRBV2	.	TGTGCCAGCAGTGCGACTCCTGGGGGCCCTAAGTACTTC	CASSATPGGPKYF
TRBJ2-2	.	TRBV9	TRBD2	TGTGCCAGCAGCCCCAGACTAGCGGGAGAGGCCGGGGAGCTGTTTTTT	CASSPRLAGEAGELFF
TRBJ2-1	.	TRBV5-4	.	TGTGCCAGCAGCTTGGATAGGGGCCCGGGCAATGAGCAGTTCTTC	CASSLDRGPGNEQFF
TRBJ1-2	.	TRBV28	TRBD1	TGTGCCAGCAGGCTAACAGGGGGCGCGATGGGCTACACCTTC	CASRLTGGAMGYTF
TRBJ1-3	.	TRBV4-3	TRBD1	TGCGCCAGCAGCCAACAGGGGGCCTCTGGAAACACCATATATTTT	CASSQQGASGNTIYF
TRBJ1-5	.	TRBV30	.	TGTGCCTGGAGTGAAGGGACAAGGAGTCAGCCCCAGCATTTT	CAWSEGTRSQPQHF
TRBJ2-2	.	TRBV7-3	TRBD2	TGTGCCAGCAGCCCGGGACTAGCTAACACCGGGGAGCTGTTTTTT	CASSPGLANTGELFF
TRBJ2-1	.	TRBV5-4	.	TGTGCCAGCAGCTTGGGACTACTTTACAATGAGCAGTTCTTC	CASSLGLLYNEQFF
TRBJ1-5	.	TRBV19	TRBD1	TGTGCCAGTAATTCCGAGACAGGGTTCCAGCCCCAGCATTTT	CASNSETGFQPQHF
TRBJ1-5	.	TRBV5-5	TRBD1	TGTGCCAGCAGCCGAACATTACAGGGGAGAGTTAATCAGCCCCAGCATTTT	CASSRTLQGRVNQPQHF
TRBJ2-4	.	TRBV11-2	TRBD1	TGTGCCAGCAGCTTAGCCACAGGGGGCATAAACATTCAGTACTTC	CASSLATGGINIQYF
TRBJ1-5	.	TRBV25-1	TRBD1	TGTGCCAGCAGCGCCGGACAGGGAAGCAATCAGCCCCAGCATTTT	CASSAGQGSNQPQHF
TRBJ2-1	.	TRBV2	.	TGTGCCAGCAGTGACAGTTCCTACAATGAGCAGTTCTTC	CASSDSSYNEQFF
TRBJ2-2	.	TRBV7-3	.	TGTGCCAGCAGCTTACGGTCAGGTTACACCGGGGAGCTGTTTTTT	CASSLRSGYTGELFF
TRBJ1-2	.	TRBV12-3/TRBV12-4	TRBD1	TGTGCCAGCACCCAGGGGGAACGGGGCTACACCTTC	CASTQGERGYTF
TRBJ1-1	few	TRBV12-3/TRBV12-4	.	TGTGCCAGCGGTCTTACCGAGGTCACTGAAGCTTTCTTT	CASGLTEVTEAFF
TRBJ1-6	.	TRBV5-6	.	TGTGCCAGCAGCTTGGTAAATTCACCCCTCCACTTT	CASSLVNSPLHF
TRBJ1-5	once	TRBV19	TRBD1	TGTGCCAGTACCTTGGACAGGGGACGACAGCCCCAGCATTTT	CASTLDRGRQPQHF
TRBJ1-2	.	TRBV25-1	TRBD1	TGTGCCAGCAGTGAAGGACAGGCCCTCTATGGCTACACCTTC	CASSEGQALYGYTF
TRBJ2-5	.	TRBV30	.	TGTGCCTGGAGTTGGAGCGTCCAAGAGACCCAGTACTTC	CAWSWSVQETQYF
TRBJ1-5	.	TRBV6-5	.	TGTGCCAGCAGAGGGCGGGAATTGAGCAATCAGCCCCAGCATTTT	CASRGRELSNQPQHF